The present TCR beta chain was sequenced within a study of T cells after yellow fever vaccination. At least ten counts were recorded for this clonotype. TCRdb re-called the 5' RACE reads with MiXCR, one entry per CDR3 protein. The sample records nearly 350,000 distinct CDR3 sequences, approximately 8% being singletons. The germline CDR1 and CDR2 sequences are SGHVS and FNYEAQ. V lost 4 bases, J lost 3 bases, and 6 bases stayed unmatched. The CDR3 extends over 15 amino acids. This chain uses TRBV7-6 with TRBJ1-1, with 9 bases identical to TRBD1. The source was PBMCs, collected around 45 days after the first yellow fever vaccination. This TCR was recovered from a man between 18 and 35 years old who received the YFV17D yellow fever vaccine. CDR3 region: CASSSVDRGYTEAFF. CDR3 sequence (DNA): TGTGCCAGCAGCTCCGTAGACAGGGGGTACACTGAAGCTTTCTTT.